This T cell receptor (beta chain) was captured by sequencing in a study of control samples from healthy donors and cancer patients. This CDR3 comprises 14 residues. Germline V gene sequence: CDR1 SGHRS, CDR2 YFSETQ. The germline V and J ends were trimmed by 4 bases and 7 bases, with 17 bases remaining between them. The table came from immunoSEQ multiplex PCR; TCRdb's copy has only in-frame clones and leaves some out. Here the sample spans 150,000 to 200,000 clones, more than 90% being singletons. The sequencing sample was made of blood. The genes are TRBV5-1 and TRBJ1-2; D is unclear. This TCR was recovered from a woman aged 40-49 years in good health. The CDR3 coding sequence is TGCGCCAGCAGCCTCCTTCGGGGATCGTTTGGCTACACCTTC. Its translation is CASSLLRGSFGYTF.